The entry that follows covers one TCR beta chain sequence. Its target is unknown. This specimen belongs to a study of Ad26.COV2.S vaccination and SARS-CoV-2 variants. Germline loops: CDR1 DFQATT, CDR2 SNEGSKA (reference sequence). Trimming removed 4 bases from V and 4 bases from J, with 5 bases in between. The CDR3 loop spans 10 amino acids. The data were produced by immunoSEQ multiplex PCR, yet TCRdb's version contains in-frame clones alone and is incomplete. The table has about 680,000 clones, roughly 90% seen once. Notes on the study in general: Measures of TCR breadth and depth may have fallen short of total T cell responses.

Treatment meaning: 15 to 20 received Ad26.COV2.S at low or high dose, single or two shots; 5 received placebo; per-sample allocation not given. Sample collection was performed on day 63 after the first vaccine or placebo injection. It was Wuhan-strain SARS-CoV-2 spike that the Ad26 vaccine vector expressed. The sequence came from a person between 18 and 65 years old who received the Ad26.COV2.S COVID-19 vaccine or a placebo. The starting material was peripheral blood, obtained in a trial of Ad26.COV2.S vaccine versus placebo. The chain is built from TRBV20-1 and TRBJ2-7, with D unclear. The CDR3 reads CSAIGYEQYF. The CDR3 DNA sequence: TGCAGTGCTATAGGGTACGAGCAGTACTTC.